These T cell receptor beta chains were read from a single sample in a study of shared clonotypes between healthy human individuals. The method was immunoSEQ multiplex PCR; TCRdb's version includes in-frame clones alone and lacks a portion of them. The sample holds approximately 1.5 million clones, about 98.5% seen once. Material for sequencing was naive CD4+ T cells sorted from blood. The receptors derive from a man aged 30 to 39 in good health. The CDR3 runs from the conserved cysteine through the conserved F or W. Fields, in order: D gene, V gene, J gene, clone size, CDR3 protein, CDR3 DNA. The D gene is left open where the match is weak. Size tells how often a clone was seen (once, few, many) or the class of an expanded clone, and some rows leave it out.

D: -; V: TRBV5-4; J: TRBJ2-3; size: -; CDR3: CASSPGTLSTDTQYF; DNA: TGTGCCAGCAGTCCCGGGACCCTGAGCACAGATACGCAGTATTTT
D: -; V: TRBV29-1; J: TRBJ2-5; size: -; CDR3: CSVGERLQETQYF; DNA: TGCAGCGTCGGGGAGCGGCTGCAAGAGACCCAGTACTTC
D: TRBD2; V: TRBV9; J: TRBJ2-2; size: -; CDR3: CASSVGTSSPTGELFF; DNA: TGTGCCAGCAGCGTGGGGACTAGCAGCCCTACCGGGGAGCTGTTTTTT
D: TRBD1; V: TRBV29-1; J: TRBJ1-1; size: -; CDR3: CSVEDQGGTEAFF; DNA: TGCAGCGTTGAAGATCAGGGGGGTACTGAAGCTTTCTTT
D: -; V: TRBV19; J: TRBJ2-4; size: -; CDR3: CASGRGLVVGKNIQYF; DNA: TGTGCCAGTGGTAGGGGTCTAGTAGTGGGCAAAAACATTCAGTACTTC
D: -; V: TRBV7-2; J: TRBJ2-2; size: -; CDR3: CASSLVRRAGELFF; DNA: TGTGCCAGCAGCTTAGTTAGGCGAGCCGGGGAGCTGTTTTTT
D: TRBD1; V: TRBV11-2; J: TRBJ2-1; size: -; CDR3: CASSEGTGLRGNEQFF; DNA: TGTGCCAGCAGCGAAGGGACAGGGCTACGTGGGAATGAGCAGTTCTTC
D: -; V: TRBV28; J: TRBJ2-1; size: -; CDR3: CASSPGGSLNEQFF; DNA: TGTGCCAGCAGTCCCGGTGGGAGCCTCAATGAGCAGTTCTTC
D: -; V: TRBV5-1; J: TRBJ2-1; size: -; CDR3: CASSPGLLSSYNEQFF; DNA: TGCGCCAGCAGCCCCGGACTCCTGAGCTCCTACAATGAGCAGTTCTTC
D: TRBD1; V: TRBV5-1; J: TRBJ2-2; size: -; CDR3: CASSSRQGVNTGELFF; DNA: TGCGCCAGCAGCTCGAGACAGGGGGTGAACACCGGGGAGCTGTTTTTT
D: -; V: TRBV28; J: TRBJ2-3; size: -; CDR3: CASSTPIDTQYF; DNA: TGTGCCAGCAGCACACCTATAGATACGCAGTATTTT
D: -; V: TRBV5-1; J: TRBJ2-5; size: few; CDR3: CASSLTETQYF; DNA: TGCGCCAGCAGCTTGACGGAGACCCAGTACTTC
D: -; V: TRBV2; J: TRBJ2-6; size: -; CDR3: CASSPDAGANVLTF; DNA: TGTGCCAGCAGCCCGGATGCCGGGGCCAACGTCCTGACTTTC
D: TRBD1; V: TRBV18; J: TRBJ1-5; size: -; CDR3: CASSPVTGLQPQHF; DNA: TGTGCCAGCTCACCCGTGACAGGGCTTCAGCCCCAGCATTTT
D: TRBD2; V: TRBV7-6; J: TRBJ2-1; size: -; CDR3: CASSEFQGGSSYNEQFF; DNA: TGTGCCAGCAGCGAATTTCAGGGCGGGAGCTCCTACAATGAGCAGTTCTTC
D: -; V: TRBV18; J: TRBJ2-3; size: -; CDR3: CASSRAAGLFTDTQYF; DNA: TGTGCCAGCTCACGGGCCGCGGGACTCTTCACAGATACGCAGTATTTT
D: TRBD1; V: TRBV5-1; J: TRBJ2-7; size: -; CDR3: CASSGNRGLYEQYF; DNA: TGCGCCAGCAGCGGAAACAGGGGGCTCTACGAGCAGTACTTC
D: -; V: TRBV5-1; J: TRBJ2-1; size: -; CDR3: CASSLVTGPNYNEQFF; DNA: TGCGCCAGCAGCTTGGTCACGGGACCCAACTACAATGAGCAGTTCTTC
D: -; V: TRBV15; J: TRBJ2-3; size: -; CDR3: CATNGALFTDTQYF; DNA: TGTGCCACCAACGGGGCCCTTTTCACAGATACGCAGTATTTT
D: TRBD2; V: TRBV27; J: TRBJ2-3; size: -; CDR3: CASSLRWTSGPLSDTQYF; DNA: TGTGCCAGCAGCCTCCGCTGGACTAGCGGACCGTTGAGTGATACGCAGTATTTT
D: TRBD2; V: TRBV7-3; J: TRBJ2-1; size: once; CDR3: CASRPIEQIAGADNEQFF; DNA: TGTGCCAGCAGGCCTATCGAGCAAATAGCGGGAGCGGACAATGAGCAGTTCTTC
D: TRBD2; V: TRBV28; J: TRBJ2-3; size: -; CDR3: CASPSGRSSTDTQYF; DNA: TGTGCCAGCCCTAGCGGGAGGTCTAGCACAGATACGCAGTATTTT
D: TRBD1; V: TRBV5-1; J: TRBJ1-1; size: -; CDR3: CASSPGPDRAAEAFF; DNA: TGCGCCAGCAGCCCCGGCCCGGACAGGGCGGCCGAAGCTTTCTTT
D: -; V: TRBV7-2; J: TRBJ2-7; size: -; CDR3: CASSLVSYEQYF; DNA: TGTGCCAGCAGCTTAGTCAGCTACGAGCAGTACTTC
D: -; V: TRBV11-2; J: TRBJ1-3; size: -; CDR3: CASSFSRESGNTIYF; DNA: TGTGCCAGCAGCTTTAGCCGGGAGTCTGGAAACACCATATATTTT
D: TRBD2; V: TRBV5-8; J: TRBJ2-2; size: -; CDR3: CASSLGLAGNTGELFF; DNA: TGTGCCAGCAGCTTGGGCCTAGCGGGAAACACCGGGGAGCTGTTTTTT
D: -; V: TRBV18; J: TRBJ2-2; size: -; CDR3: CASSPPTGRSTNTGELFF; DNA: TGTGCCAGCTCACCACCTACGGGAAGGAGTACGAACACCGGGGAGCTGTTTTTT
D: TRBD1; V: TRBV7-9; J: TRBJ2-7; size: -; CDR3: CASSSGTGGFYEQYF; DNA: TGTGCCAGCAGCTCCGGGACAGGGGGCTTCTACGAGCAGTACTTC
D: TRBD1; V: TRBV6-5; J: TRBJ1-2; size: -; CDR3: CATSGQGARGYTF; DNA: TGTGCCACCTCGGGACAGGGGGCGCGAGGCTACACCTTC
D: -; V: TRBV11-2; J: TRBJ2-5; size: -; CDR3: CASSRERVPRGETQYF; DNA: TGTGCCAGCAGTCGCGAGCGGGTCCCGAGGGGAGAGACCCAGTACTTC
D: -; V: TRBV10-2; J: TRBJ2-7; size: -; CDR3: CASSESQGSSYEQYF; DNA: TGCGCCAGCAGTGAGTCGCAGGGCAGCTCCTACGAGCAGTACTTC
D: -; V: TRBV27; J: TRBJ2-7; size: -; CDR3: CASSLSHFSYEQYF; DNA: TGTGCCAGCAGTTTATCACATTTCTCCTACGAGCAGTACTTC
D: -; V: TRBV5-1; J: TRBJ2-3; size: -; CDR3: CASSLQGWDTQYF; DNA: TGCGCCAGCAGCCTACAGGGCTGGGATACGCAGTATTTT
D: TRBD2; V: TRBV27; J: TRBJ2-7; size: once; CDR3: CASSPLATSGSPYEQYF; DNA: TGTGCCAGCAGCCCCCTTGCCACTAGCGGGAGCCCCTACGAGCAGTACTTC
D: TRBD2; V: TRBV5-1; J: TRBJ2-1; size: -; CDR3: CASSSRTSHVHNEQFF; DNA: TGCGCCAGCAGCTCCCGGACTAGTCATGTTCACAATGAGCAGTTCTTC
D: -; V: TRBV14; J: TRBJ2-7; size: -; CDR3: CASSQDPVRAAYEQYF; DNA: TGTGCCAGCAGCCAAGATCCCGTCAGGGCGGCTTACGAGCAGTACTTC
D: TRBD1; V: TRBV27; J: TRBJ1-1; size: -; CDR3: CASSLTGGFNTEAFF; DNA: TGTGCCAGCAGTTTGACAGGGGGCTTTAACACTGAAGCTTTCTTT
D: TRBD2; V: TRBV27; J: TRBJ2-2; size: -; CDR3: CASSLRSSGASNTGELFF; DNA: TGTGCCAGCAGTTTACGAAGTAGCGGGGCTTCGAACACCGGGGAGCTGTTTTTT
D: TRBD2; V: TRBV10-3; J: TRBJ2-2; size: -; CDR3: CAIGGLAGIEELFF; DNA: TGTGCCATTGGAGGACTAGCGGGAATTGAGGAGCTGTTTTTT
D: TRBD1; V: TRBV5-1; J: TRBJ2-5; size: -; CDR3: CASRQGPGGFVETQYF; DNA: TGCGCCAGCCGACAGGGTCCAGGGGGTTTCGTGGAGACCCAGTACTTC
D: TRBD1; V: TRBV2; J: TRBJ2-2; size: -; CDR3: CASVPGTGGTGELFF; DNA: TGTGCCAGCGTCCCCGGGACAGGGGGGACCGGGGAGCTGTTTTTT
D: TRBD2; V: TRBV15; J: TRBJ2-7; size: -; CDR3: CATSRGSGVDYEQYF; DNA: TGTGCCACCAGCAGAGGGAGCGGGGTTGACTACGAGCAGTACTTC
D: TRBD1; V: TRBV6-5; J: TRBJ1-5; size: -; CDR3: CASSYTHRGNQPQHF; DNA: TGTGCCAGCAGTTACACTCACAGGGGGAATCAGCCCCAGCATTTT
D: -; V: TRBV28; J: TRBJ2-7; size: -; CDR3: CASSLVGRDPFEQYF; DNA: TGTGCCAGCAGTTTGGTAGGCAGGGACCCTTTCGAGCAGTACTTC
D: -; V: TRBV27; J: TRBJ1-2; size: -; CDR3: CASTLGPGFGYTF; DNA: TGTGCCAGCACCTTAGGCCCGGGGTTTGGCTACACCTTC
D: -; V: TRBV7-2; J: TRBJ2-1; size: -; CDR3: CASSQKHENVNEQFF; DNA: TGTGCCAGCAGCCAAAAACACGAGAATGTTAATGAGCAGTTCTTC
D: -; V: TRBV11-2; J: TRBJ2-7; size: -; CDR3: CASSYRDDSYEQYF; DNA: TGTGCCAGCAGCTACCGGGACGACTCCTACGAGCAGTACTTC
D: -; V: TRBV25-1; J: TRBJ2-5; size: -; CDR3: CASSALGQTPQETQYF; DNA: TGTGCCAGCAGTGCCTTAGGACAGACTCCTCAAGAGACCCAGTACTTC
D: -; V: TRBV28; J: TRBJ2-7; size: -; CDR3: CASSFPRGAGAYEQYF; DNA: TGTGCCAGCAGTTTCCCCCGAGGTGCAGGGGCCTACGAGCAGTACTTC
D: TRBD2; V: TRBV5-1; J: TRBJ2-3; size: -; CDR3: CASSLEFLGGLAGDGTDTQYF; DNA: TGCGCCAGCAGCTTGGAGTTTTTGGGGGGACTAGCGGGAGACGGCACAGATACGCAGTATTTT
D: TRBD1; V: TRBV6-5; J: TRBJ1-2; size: -; CDR3: CASSDRSYGYTF; DNA: TGTGCCAGCTCGGACAGGAGCTATGGCTACACCTTC
D: -; V: TRBV6-1; J: TRBJ1-3; size: -; CDR3: CASTRGDIGNTIYF; DNA: TGTGCCAGTACGCGAGGGGACATCGGAAACACCATATATTTT
D: TRBD2; V: TRBV9; J: TRBJ2-7; size: once; CDR3: CASSVASGTEQYF; DNA: TGTGCCAGCAGCGTAGCTAGCGGCACCGAGCAGTACTTC
D: -; V: TRBV6-6; J: TRBJ2-5; size: -; CDR3: CASSYWDKAPQETQYF; DNA: TGTGCCAGCAGTTACTGGGACAAAGCACCTCAAGAGACCCAGTACTTC